This T cell receptor beta chain was documented in a study of early T cells in non-severe SARS-CoV-2 infection. The sample holds a few counts of this clonotype. V lost 2 bases and J 7 bases, leaving 12 bases between the germline ends. The germline V gene encodes CDR1 SNHLY and CDR2 FYNNEI. This CDR3 contains 14 residues. TCRdb ran MiXCR on the 5' RACE reads and lists one entry per CDR3 protein. The table lists more than 65,000 distinct CDR3 sequences, approximately 12% of them singletons. The sequenced sample consisted of whole blood. The rearrangement uses TRBV2 and TRBJ2-4, with D possibly matching TRBD1 (5 bases). The TCR originated in an adult who was a healthcare worker with PCR-confirmed SARS-CoV-2 infection or an uninfected control (not recorded which). CDR3 nucleotides: TGTGCCAGCAGTGAATCACAGGACGGGAACATTCAGTACTTC. Its protein product is CASSESQDGNIQYF. The whole variable domain, filled in from reference TRBV2 and TRBJ2-4, reads EPEVTQTPSHQVTQMGQEVILRCVPISNHLYFYWYRQILGQKVEFLVSFYNNEISEKSEIFDDQFSVERPDGSNFTLKIRSTKLEDSAMYFCASSESQDGNIQYFGAGTRLSVL.